These T cell receptor beta chains were read from a single sample in a study of beta chain features in type 1 diabetes. TCRdb keeps only in-frame clones here, not all; method: immunoSEQ multiplex PCR. The sample holds hundreds of thousands of clones, 11% seen once. The sample was naive CD4+ T cells from blood. All receptors derive from a man aged 30-40 years with type 1 diabetes. CDR3s include the opening cysteine and the closing phenylalanine or tryptophan. Each record gives: CDR3 length, V gene, J gene, CDR3 protein.

CDR3 length: 17; V gene: TRBV9; J gene: TRBJ2-7; CDR3 protein: CASSPTSSGTSGQVQYF
CDR3 length: 14; V gene: TRBV7-6; J gene: TRBJ2-1; CDR3 protein: CASSLPPKGNEQFF
CDR3 length: 15; V gene: TRBV6-8; J gene: TRBJ1-4; CDR3 protein: CASTLPGQPEEKLFF
CDR3 length: 14; V gene: TRBV19; J gene: TRBJ2-7; CDR3 protein: CASSIGTDSYEQYF
CDR3 length: 14; V gene: TRBV18; J gene: TRBJ1-2; CDR3 protein: CASSPLGQNYGYTF
CDR3 length: 16; V gene: TRBV30; J gene: TRBJ2-3; CDR3 protein: CAWTNFRTGPTDTQYF
CDR3 length: 17; V gene: TRBV5-1; J gene: TRBJ2-3; CDR3 protein: CASSSRGYRTSTDTQYF
CDR3 length: 16; V gene: TRBV10-3; J gene: TRBJ2-1; CDR3 protein: CAITGTSGGSYNEQFF
CDR3 length: 13; V gene: TRBV2; J gene: TRBJ1-6; CDR3 protein: CASGTGVGSPLHF
CDR3 length: 13; V gene: TRBV2; J gene: TRBJ1-6; CDR3 protein: CATGGDRGSPLHF
CDR3 length: 16; V gene: TRBV7-2; J gene: TRBJ2-3; CDR3 protein: CASSFAGVSLTDTQYF
CDR3 length: 15; V gene: TRBV28; J gene: TRBJ2-1; CDR3 protein: CASSSGSSSYNEQFF
CDR3 length: 14; V gene: TRBV2; J gene: TRBJ2-5; CDR3 protein: CASRERGGPETQYF
CDR3 length: 16; V gene: TRBV9; J gene: TRBJ2-7; CDR3 protein: CASSVEARAGGSEQYF
CDR3 length: 13; V gene: TRBV5-6; J gene: TRBJ1-4; CDR3 protein: CASSFGGGEKLFF
CDR3 length: 16; V gene: TRBV27; J gene: TRBJ1-2; CDR3 protein: CASLAPRTVSNYGYTF
CDR3 length: 16; V gene: TRBV5-4; J gene: TRBJ2-5; CDR3 protein: CASSPLGPSRPETQYF
CDR3 length: 13; V gene: TRBV7-9; J gene: TRBJ2-7; CDR3 protein: CASSVQPHNEQYF
CDR3 length: 12; V gene: TRBV7-9; J gene: TRBJ1-2; CDR3 protein: CASSLDREGHTF
CDR3 length: 14; V gene: TRBV6-1; J gene: TRBJ1-1; CDR3 protein: CASRMLRLKIEAFF
CDR3 length: 13; V gene: TRBV7-9; J gene: TRBJ2-3; CDR3 protein: CASSSGQPDTQYF
CDR3 length: 15; V gene: TRBV9; J gene: TRBJ2-2; CDR3 protein: CASSVSGTNTGELFF
CDR3 length: 17; V gene: TRBV4-1; J gene: TRBJ2-1; CDR3 protein: CASSQEGTTFSYNEQFF
CDR3 length: 15; V gene: TRBV6-5; J gene: TRBJ2-7; CDR3 protein: CASKDRGQYSYEQYF
CDR3 length: 14; V gene: TRBV7-9; J gene: TRBJ1-2; CDR3 protein: CASSFGTMNYGYTF
CDR3 length: 14; V gene: TRBV5-4; J gene: TRBJ2-6; CDR3 protein: CARGDSPGANVLTF
CDR3 length: 16; V gene: TRBV7-8; J gene: TRBJ1-1; CDR3 protein: CASSLVGTGRFTEAFF
CDR3 length: 13; V gene: TRBV28; J gene: TRBJ2-6; CDR3 protein: CAAAPWGANVLTF
CDR3 length: 13; V gene: TRBV5-1; J gene: TRBJ2-5; CDR3 protein: CASSPGTRETQYF
CDR3 length: 15; V gene: TRBV4-2; J gene: TRBJ2-5; CDR3 protein: CASSQGQAGEETQYF
CDR3 length: 15; V gene: TRBV14; J gene: TRBJ1-2; CDR3 protein: CASSQVQGSNDGYTF
CDR3 length: 14; V gene: TRBV11-2; J gene: TRBJ2-1; CDR3 protein: CASRGKTSVREQFF
CDR3 length: 13; V gene: TRBV10-3; J gene: TRBJ1-5; CDR3 protein: CAITAASNQPQHF
CDR3 length: 13; V gene: TRBV29-1; J gene: TRBJ2-5; CDR3 protein: CSGKQGRQETQYF
CDR3 length: 15; V gene: TRBV11-2; J gene: TRBJ2-5; CDR3 protein: CASSLRGGEGETQYF
CDR3 length: 17; V gene: TRBV28; J gene: TRBJ2-1; CDR3 protein: CASSLLKVTSPYNEQFF
CDR3 length: 18; V gene: TRBV5-6; J gene: TRBJ2-6; CDR3 protein: CASSSYGQGFPGANVLTF
CDR3 length: 13; V gene: TRBV11-2; J gene: TRBJ2-3; CDR3 protein: CASSLDWRDTQYF
CDR3 length: 13; V gene: TRBV5-1; J gene: TRBJ2-3; CDR3 protein: CASGRGVGDTQYF
CDR3 length: 15; V gene: TRBV16; J gene: TRBJ2-7; CDR3 protein: CASSQLGTEPYEQYF
CDR3 length: 13; V gene: TRBV28; J gene: TRBJ1-3; CDR3 protein: CASSLSTGNTIYF
CDR3 length: 15; V gene: TRBV19; J gene: TRBJ2-5; CDR3 protein: CASSIMWTSSETQYF
CDR3 length: 12; V gene: TRBV28; J gene: TRBJ1-2; CDR3 protein: CASSLAVYGYTF
CDR3 length: 15; V gene: TRBV7-2; J gene: TRBJ2-7; CDR3 protein: CASSPSTGTTYEQYF
CDR3 length: 16; V gene: TRBV7-8; J gene: TRBJ2-1; CDR3 protein: CASSLSPWQGANEQFF
CDR3 length: 14; V gene: TRBV5-1; J gene: TRBJ2-5; CDR3 protein: CASSSGQFQETQYF
CDR3 length: 14; V gene: TRBV7-3; J gene: TRBJ2-3; CDR3 protein: CASSLGQDTDTQYF
CDR3 length: 14; V gene: TRBV5-8; J gene: TRBJ2-7; CDR3 protein: CASSLAQLSYEQYF
CDR3 length: 13; V gene: TRBV5-6; J gene: TRBJ1-2; CDR3 protein: CASREGTVGGYTF
CDR3 length: 15; V gene: TRBV6-6; J gene: TRBJ2-7; CDR3 protein: CASSYTGSLEGEQYF
CDR3 length: 12; V gene: TRBV7-9; J gene: TRBJ1-2; CDR3 protein: CASSPWERGYTF
CDR3 length: 12; V gene: TRBV13; J gene: TRBJ1-2; CDR3 protein: CASRSQGRGYTF
CDR3 length: 18; V gene: TRBV5-1; J gene: TRBJ2-5; CDR3 protein: CASSLASNGDFSKETQYF
CDR3 length: 13; V gene: TRBV2; J gene: TRBJ1-4; CDR3 protein: CASKQGAGEKLFF
CDR3 length: 15; V gene: TRBV10-3; J gene: TRBJ2-3; CDR3 protein: CAISVDRGLADTQYF
CDR3 length: 16; V gene: TRBV19; J gene: TRBJ1-2; CDR3 protein: CASSKASWDSNYGYTF
CDR3 length: 14; V gene: TRBV11-2; J gene: TRBJ2-6; CDR3 protein: CASSLDSGANVLTF
CDR3 length: 18; V gene: TRBV19; J gene: TRBJ1-5; CDR3 protein: CASSTGQGSWGGNQPQHF
CDR3 length: 16; V gene: TRBV19; J gene: TRBJ1-5; CDR3 protein: CASSIPGQGHNQPQHF